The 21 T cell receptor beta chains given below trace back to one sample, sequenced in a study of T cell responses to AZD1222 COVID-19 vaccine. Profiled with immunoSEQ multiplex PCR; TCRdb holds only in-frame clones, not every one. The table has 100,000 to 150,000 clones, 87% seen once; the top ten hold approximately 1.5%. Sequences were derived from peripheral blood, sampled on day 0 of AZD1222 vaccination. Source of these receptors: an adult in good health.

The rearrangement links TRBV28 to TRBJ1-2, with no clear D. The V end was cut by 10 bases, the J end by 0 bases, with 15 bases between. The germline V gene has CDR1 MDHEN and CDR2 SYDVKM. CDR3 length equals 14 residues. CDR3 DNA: TGTGCCACCCCGGGAGGGCCAGCTAACTATGGCTACACCTTC. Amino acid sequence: CATPGGPANYGYTF.

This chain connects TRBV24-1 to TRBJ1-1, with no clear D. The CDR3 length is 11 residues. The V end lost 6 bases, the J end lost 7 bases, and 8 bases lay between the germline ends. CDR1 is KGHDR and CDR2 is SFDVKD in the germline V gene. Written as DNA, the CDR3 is TGTGCCACCAGTTTCCGGGGTGAAGCTTTCTTT. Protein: CATSFRGEAFF.

In nucleotides, the CDR3 is TGTGCCTGGAGGTCGGAGGGGAGCTCCTACGAGCAGTACTTC. Amino acids: CAWRSEGSSYEQYF. This chain joins TRBV30 and TRBJ2-7, with D possibly matching TRBD2 (6 bases). Germline CDR1 GTSNPN, CDR2 SVGIG (reference sequence). CDR3 length equals 14 residues. The V end lost 3 bases, the J end lost 0 bases, and 12 bases lay between the germline ends.

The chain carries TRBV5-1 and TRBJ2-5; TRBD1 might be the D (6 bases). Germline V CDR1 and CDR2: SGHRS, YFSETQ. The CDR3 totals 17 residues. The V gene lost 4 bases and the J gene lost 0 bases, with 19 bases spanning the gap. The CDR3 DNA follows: TGCGCCAGCAGCCCACGCTTTCAGGGGCTAAACCAAGAGACCCAGTACTTC. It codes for CASSPRFQGLNQETQYF.

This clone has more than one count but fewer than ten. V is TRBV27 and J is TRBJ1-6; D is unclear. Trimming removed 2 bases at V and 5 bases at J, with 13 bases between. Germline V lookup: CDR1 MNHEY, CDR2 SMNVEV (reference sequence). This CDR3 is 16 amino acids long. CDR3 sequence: CASSLMAASDNSPLHF. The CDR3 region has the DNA TGTGCCAGCAGTTTAATGGCAGCTTCGGATAATTCACCCCTCCACTTT.

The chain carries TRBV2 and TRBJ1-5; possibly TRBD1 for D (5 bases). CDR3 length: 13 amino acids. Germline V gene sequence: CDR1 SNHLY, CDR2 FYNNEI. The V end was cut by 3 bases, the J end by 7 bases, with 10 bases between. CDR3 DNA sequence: TGTGCCAGCAGTGACAGGGAAGGGCAGCCCCAGCATTTT. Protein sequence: CASSDREGQPQHF.

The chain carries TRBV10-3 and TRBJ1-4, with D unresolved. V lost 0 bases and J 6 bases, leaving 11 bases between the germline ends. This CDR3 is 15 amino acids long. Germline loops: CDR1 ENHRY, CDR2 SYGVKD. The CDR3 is CAISESEGLDEKLFF. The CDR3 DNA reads TGTGCCATCAGTGAGTCGGAAGGGTTGGATGAAAAACTGTTTTTT.

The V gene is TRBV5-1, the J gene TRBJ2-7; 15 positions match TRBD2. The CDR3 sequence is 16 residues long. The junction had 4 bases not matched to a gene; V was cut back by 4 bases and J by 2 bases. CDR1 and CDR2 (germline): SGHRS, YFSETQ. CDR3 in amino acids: CASSEGLAGGTYEQYF. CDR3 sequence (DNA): TGCGCCAGCAGCGAGGGACTAGCGGGGGGCACCTACGAGCAGTACTTC. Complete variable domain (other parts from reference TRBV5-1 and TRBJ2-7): KAGVTQTPRYLIKTRGQQVTLSCSPISGHRSVSWYQQTPGQGLQFLFEYFSETQRNKGNFPGRFSGRQFSNSRSEMNVSTLELGDSALYLCASSEGLAGGTYEQYFGPGTRLTVT.

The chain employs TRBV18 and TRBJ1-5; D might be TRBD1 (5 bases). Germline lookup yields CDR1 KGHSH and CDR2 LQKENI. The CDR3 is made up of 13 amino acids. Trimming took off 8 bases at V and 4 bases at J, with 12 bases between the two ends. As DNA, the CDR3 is TGTGCCAGCACCCGGGGCGAGAATCAGCCCCAGCATTTT. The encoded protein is CASTRGENQPQHF.

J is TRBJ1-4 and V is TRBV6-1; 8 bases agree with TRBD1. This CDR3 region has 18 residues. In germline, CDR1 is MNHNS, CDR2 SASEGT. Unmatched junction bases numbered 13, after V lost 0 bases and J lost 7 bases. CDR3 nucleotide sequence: TGTGCCAGCAGTGAAGCAAGGAGAGGGGAAGACAGGGGTGAAAAACTGTTTTTT. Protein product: CASSEARRGEDRGEKLFF.

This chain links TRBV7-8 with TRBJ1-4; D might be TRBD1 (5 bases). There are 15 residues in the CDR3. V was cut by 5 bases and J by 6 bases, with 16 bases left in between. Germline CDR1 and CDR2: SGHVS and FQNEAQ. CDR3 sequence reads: CASSGWGGLDEKLFF. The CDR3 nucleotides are TGTGCCAGCAGCGGGTGGGGCGGCCTTGATGAAAAACTGTTTTTT. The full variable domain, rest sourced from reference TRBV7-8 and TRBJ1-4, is GAGVSQSPRYKVAKRGQDVALRCDPISGHVSLFWYQQALGQGPEFLTYFQNEAQLDKSGLPSDRFFAERPEGSVSTLKIQRTQQEDSAVYLCASSGWGGLDEKLFFGSGTQLSVL.

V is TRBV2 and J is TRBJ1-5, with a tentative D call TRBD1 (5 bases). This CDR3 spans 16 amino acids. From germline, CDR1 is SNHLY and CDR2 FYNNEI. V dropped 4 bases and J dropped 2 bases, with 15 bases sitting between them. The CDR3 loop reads CASSGELGVRNQPQHF. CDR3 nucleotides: TGTGCCAGCAGTGGGGAACTAGGGGTTCGCAATCAGCCCCAGCATTTT.

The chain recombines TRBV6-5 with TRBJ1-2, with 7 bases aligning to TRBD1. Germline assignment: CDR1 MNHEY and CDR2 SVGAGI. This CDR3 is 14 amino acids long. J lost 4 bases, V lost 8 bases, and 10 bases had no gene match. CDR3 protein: CASRQDRRSYGYTF. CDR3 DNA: TGTGCCAGCCGACAGGACAGGCGAAGCTATGGCTACACCTTC.

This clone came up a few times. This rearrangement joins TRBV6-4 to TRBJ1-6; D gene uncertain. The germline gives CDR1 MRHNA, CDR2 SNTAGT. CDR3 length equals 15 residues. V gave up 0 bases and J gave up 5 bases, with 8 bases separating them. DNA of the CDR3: TGTGCCAGCAGTGACTCGCCCCTCAATAATTCACCCCTCCACTTT. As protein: CASSDSPLNNSPLHF.

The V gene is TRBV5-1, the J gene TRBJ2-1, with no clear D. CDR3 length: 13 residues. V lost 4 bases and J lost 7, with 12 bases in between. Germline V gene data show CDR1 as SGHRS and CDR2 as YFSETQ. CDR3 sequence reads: CASSPPARNEQFF. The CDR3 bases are TGCGCCAGCAGCCCTCCTGCAAGAAATGAGCAGTTCTTC. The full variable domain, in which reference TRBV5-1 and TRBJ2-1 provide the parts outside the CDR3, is KAGVTQTPRYLIKTRGQQVTLSCSPISGHRSVSWYQQTPGQGLQFLFEYFSETQRNKGNFPGRFSGRQFSNSRSEMNVSTLELGDSALYLCASSPPARNEQFFGPGTRLTVL.

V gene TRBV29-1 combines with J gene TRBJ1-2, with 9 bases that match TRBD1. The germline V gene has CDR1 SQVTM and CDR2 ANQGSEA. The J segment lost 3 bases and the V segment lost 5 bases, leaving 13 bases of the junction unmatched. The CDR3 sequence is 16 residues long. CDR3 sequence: CSVLQGARNRDYGYTF. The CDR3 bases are TGCAGCGTTCTACAGGGGGCGAGGAATCGCGACTATGGCTACACCTTC.

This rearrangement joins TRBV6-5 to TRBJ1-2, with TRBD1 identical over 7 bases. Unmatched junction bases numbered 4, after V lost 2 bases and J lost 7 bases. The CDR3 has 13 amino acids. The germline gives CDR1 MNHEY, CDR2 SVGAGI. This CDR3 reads CASSYGTDLGYTF. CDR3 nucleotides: TGTGCCAGCAGTTACGGGACAGATCTTGGCTACACCTTC.

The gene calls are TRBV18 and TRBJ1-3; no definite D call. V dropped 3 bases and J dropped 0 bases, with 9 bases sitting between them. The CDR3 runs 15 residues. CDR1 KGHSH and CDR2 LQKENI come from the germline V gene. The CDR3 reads CASSPARSSGNTIYF. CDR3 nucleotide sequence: TGTGCCAGCTCACCTGCCAGAAGCTCTGGAAACACCATATATTTT.

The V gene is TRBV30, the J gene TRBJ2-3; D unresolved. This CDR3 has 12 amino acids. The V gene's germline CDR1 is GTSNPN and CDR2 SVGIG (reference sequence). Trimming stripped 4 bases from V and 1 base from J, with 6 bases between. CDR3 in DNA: TGTGCCTGGAAGCCCCGCACAGATACGCAGTATTTT. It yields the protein CAWKPRTDTQYF.

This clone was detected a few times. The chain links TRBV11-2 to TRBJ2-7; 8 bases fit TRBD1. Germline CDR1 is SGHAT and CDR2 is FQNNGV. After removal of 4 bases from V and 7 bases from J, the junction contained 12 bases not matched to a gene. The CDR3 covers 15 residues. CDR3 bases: TGTGCCAGCAGCTCCAGGACAGGGTCTTTGGGGGAGCAGTACTTC. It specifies CASSSRTGSLGEQYF. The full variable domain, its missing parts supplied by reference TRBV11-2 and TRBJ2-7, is EAGVAQSPRYKIIEKRQSVAFWCNPISGHATLYWYQQILGQGPKLLIQFQNNGVVDDSQLPKDRFSAERLKGVDSTLKIQPAKLEDSAVYLCASSSRTGSLGEQYFGPGTRLTVT.

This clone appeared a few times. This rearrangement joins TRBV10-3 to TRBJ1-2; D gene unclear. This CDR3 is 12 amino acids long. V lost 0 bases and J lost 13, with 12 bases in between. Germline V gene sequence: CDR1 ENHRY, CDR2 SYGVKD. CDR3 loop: CAISESTPGGTF. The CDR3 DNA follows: TGTGCCATCAGTGAGTCGACCCCGGGCGGCACCTTC.